This T cell receptor beta chain was sequenced in a study of shared clonotypes between healthy human individuals. On this clone: Its antigen is as yet unknown.

Sequenced by immunoSEQ multiplex PCR; TCRdb stores in-frame clones only, minus some. The sample consists of about 1.1 million clones, approximately 75% of them appearing once. V was trimmed by 4 bases and J by 1 base, leaving 15 bases between them. CDR1 is SGHDN and CDR2 is FVKESK in the germline V gene. The CDR3 runs to 16 residues. The study drew its donors from healthy HIV-negative adults without recent acute infections or vaccinations. Every one of the donors was a Caucasian adult that lived in Nashville, Tennessee. Findings and caveats of the study: When compared with the clonotypes that were shared by all four sorted-subset donors, the non-shared clonotypes turned out to have lower generation probabilities.

The specimen was memory CD4+ T cells from PBMCs. Subset indicated: CD45RA-negative fraction. J is TRBJ2-3 and V is TRBV14; D possibly corresponds to TRBD1 (6 bases). This sequence was found in a man aged 18 to 30 in good health. Some clones in this sample may be carry-over from other donors' samples. CDR3 amino acids: CASSPPGATGTDTQYF. CDR3 coding DNA: TGTGCCAGCAGCCCTCCAGGGGCCACCGGCACAGATACGCAGTATTTT.